The 32 T cell receptor beta chains below were found in one sample sequenced in a study of blood T cells in healthy people across ages. A J-beta primer mix and a sample-barcoded 5' primer were used in a second PCR of roughly 6 to 12 cycles. From the 5' RACE reads, TCRdb called clonotypes with MiXCR, one entry per CDR3 protein. The sample lists hundreds of thousands of distinct CDR3 sequences; 25% to 35% were seen once. The sequenced sample was blood. The receptors derive from a woman of 80 years or more in good health.

Ten or more counts support this clonotype. The chain recombines TRBV7-2 with TRBJ1-2; D perhaps matches TRBD1 (6 bases). Per the germline V gene, CDR1 is SGHTA and CDR2 is FQGNSA. The CDR3 spans 13 residues. Trimming removed 5 bases from V and 6 bases from J, with 13 bases in between. The CDR3 bases are TGTGCCAGCAGCCAGGGACACAACGATGGCTACACCTTC. Protein product: CASSQGHNDGYTF.

Concerning this clonotype: Given a much more abundant clone one base away, this may be a read error. This rearrangement joins TRBV20-1 to TRBJ2-3; D is tentatively TRBD1 or TRBD2 (6 bases each). Germline CDR1 and CDR2: DFQATT and SNEGSKA (reference sequence). The V end was cut by 0 bases, the J end by 2 bases, with 15 bases between. The CDR3 totals 16 residues. This CDR3 reads CSARDGGRHFTDTQYF. The DNA of the CDR3 is TGCAGTGCTAGAGATGGGGGGCGCCACTTCACAGATACGCAGTATTTT.

This clonotype was observed a handful of times. This chain uses TRBV20-1 with TRBJ1-1; perhaps TRBD1 as D (5 bases). Trimming removed 1 base from V and 1 base from J, with 10 bases in between. The germline gives CDR1 DFQATT, CDR2 SNEGSKA (reference sequence). The CDR3 extends over 14 amino acids. CDR3 sequence: CSARVGAPNTEAFF. Here the CDR3 DNA reads TGCAGTGCTAGAGTTGGGGCCCCGAACACTGAAGCTTTCTTT.

This clonotype has a count of ten or more. This chain links TRBV9 with TRBJ2-6; D possibly corresponds to TRBD1 (5 bases). CDR1 is SGDLS, CDR2 YYNGEE, per germline. This CDR3 region has 17 residues. Trimming left V 4 bases short and J 0 bases short, with 14 bases between. CDR3 sequence: CASSPRTLSSGANVLTF. The CDR3 DNA sequence: TGTGCCAGCAGCCCTCGGACACTCAGCTCTGGGGCCAACGTCCTGACTTTC. The complete variable domain, with remaining parts taken from reference TRBV9 and TRBJ2-6, reads DSGVTQTPKHLITATGQRVTLRCSPRSGDLSVYWYQQSLDQGLQFLIQYYNGEERAKGNILERFSAQQFPDLHSELNLSSLELGDSALYFCASSPRTLSSGANVLTFGAGSRLTVL.

There are a few counts of this clonotype. A much larger clone sits a single nucleotide away, making a read error possible. J is TRBJ2-6 and V is TRBV7-8, with D possibly TRBD1 on 5 matching bases. CDR3 length: 19 residues. Germline values: CDR1 SGHVS, CDR2 FQNEAQ. The CDR3 DNA follows: TGTGCCAGCAGCTTAACCAGGACGGTCCAGAGCTCTGGGGCCAACGTCCGGACTTTC. Translation: CASSLTRTVQSSGANVRTF.

This clonotype came up many times. This chain links TRBV27 with TRBJ2-1, with D hard to call. There are 15 residues in the CDR3. Germline-derived CDR1 and CDR2 are MNHEY and SMNVEV (reference sequence). Trimming stripped 5 bases from V and 6 bases from J, with 17 bases between. The CDR3 loop is CASSHRPGGGNEQFF. CDR3 sequence (DNA): TGTGCCAGCAGTCACCGCCCTGGCGGCGGCAATGAGCAGTTCTTC.

This clonotype occurred many times. This rearrangement joins TRBV7-9 to TRBJ2-7, with D unresolved. The CDR3 loop spans 15 amino acids. Germline V gene lookup returns CDR1 SEHNR and CDR2 FQNEAQ (reference sequence). V was pared by 4 bases and J by 4 bases, with 17 bases between. CDR3 in DNA: TGTGCCAGCAGCTCGCCCCGGGTCCTTGCGTACGAGCAGTACTTC. It codes for CASSSPRVLAYEQYF.

Comment on this clonotype: A read error may account for a junction end that differs from germline. The chain carries TRBV12-3 or TRBV12-4 and TRBJ1-1, with TRBD1 as a possible D gene (5 bases). The CDR3 runs to 11 residues. The CDR3 here is CASTLTGVAFF. In DNA, the CDR3 is TGTGCCAGCACTTTAACGGGGGTTGCTTTCTTT.

This chain uses TRBV7-9 with TRBJ1-5; 10 bases line up with TRBD1. The germline V gene has CDR1 SEHNR and CDR2 FQNEAQ (reference sequence). J was trimmed by 1 base and V by 0 bases; bases with no gene match: 6. The CDR3 is 18 amino acids. CDR3 DNA sequence: TGTGCCAGCAGCTTAGCGACAGGGGGCGAGGGGAGCAATCAGCCCCAGCATTTT. Translating gives CASSLATGGEGSNQPQHF.

In its sample, this clonotype was seen many times. The rearrangement joins TRBV25-1 to TRBJ2-5; TRBD2 agrees at 10 bases. The V segment lost 7 bases and the J segment 5 bases; nucleotides outside the gene matches: 7. CDR1 MGHDK and CDR2 SYGVNS come from the germline V gene. The CDR3 covers 14 residues. CDR3 protein: CASTRAGGFETQYF. The DNA of the CDR3 is TGTGCCAGCACCCGAGCGGGGGGGTTCGAGACCCAGTACTTC.

This chain uses TRBV7-2 with TRBJ2-3, with TRBD2 identical over 10 bases. Germline V gene sequence: CDR1 SGHTA, CDR2 FQGNSA. J was trimmed by 2 bases and V by 7 bases; bases with no gene match: 6. The CDR3 spans 15 residues. The CDR3 here is CTSKKAGGPTDTQYF. Here the CDR3 DNA reads TGTACCAGCAAAAAAGCGGGGGGGCCCACAGATACGCAGTATTTT. Full variable domain (outside the CDR3, taken from reference TRBV7-2 and TRBJ2-3): GAGVSQSPSNKVTEKGKDVELRCDPISGHTALYWYRQSLGQGLEFLIYFQGNSAPDKSGLPSDRFSAERTGGSVSTLTIQRTQQEDSAVYLCTSKKAGGPTDTQYFGPGTRLTVL.

The rearrangement links TRBV5-8 to TRBJ2-3, with D uncertain. The CDR3 is 13 residues long. Trimming stripped 4 bases from V and 6 bases from J, with 12 bases between. Germline CDR1 is SGHTS and CDR2 is YDEGEE. The CDR3 nucleotides are TGTGCCAGCAGCCTGGCGCTCCGGGATACGCAGTATTTT. It codes for CASSLALRDTQYF.

This clonotype was seen repeatedly, ten times or more. The chain employs TRBV6-1 and TRBJ2-1; 11 nucleotides match TRBD2. Unmatched junction bases numbered 17, after V lost 6 bases and J lost 4 bases. The CDR3 has 19 residues. Per germline, CDR1 MNHNS and CDR2 SASEGT. The CDR3 DNA reads as TGTGCCAGCAGCTCCCGGGCCCTACTAGCGGGGGCCCTGTACAATGAGCAGTTCTTC. Protein: CASSSRALLAGALYNEQFF.

This clonotype was seen at least ten times. The genes are TRBV5-5 and TRBJ1-2; no definite D call. The CDR3 has 17 residues. Germline V CDR1 and CDR2: SGHKS, YYEKEE (reference sequence). V dropped 4 bases and J dropped 1 base, with 20 bases sitting between them. The CDR3 bases are TGTGCCAGCAGCCCACGACAACTGCCAGACATTAACTATGGCTACACCTTC. Translation: CASSPRQLPDINYGYTF.

In DNA form, the CDR3 reads TGTGCCAGCAGCTTATCCGATGGGGGCCCCCTGAACACTGAAGCTTTCTTT. Protein: CASSLSDGGPLNTEAFF. This chain joins TRBV7-9 and TRBJ1-1; D possibly corresponds to TRBD1 (6 bases). Trimming cost V 2 bases and J 0 bases, with 16 bases left between them. The CDR3 has 17 amino acids. CDR1 SEHNR and CDR2 FQNEAQ come from the germline V gene (reference sequence).

This clonotype was seen at least ten times. One junction end disagrees with the germline gene, perhaps due to a read error. This rearrangement joins TRBV7-2 to TRBJ1-1; tentative D call: TRBD1 (6 bases). This CDR3 is 13 amino acids long. Germline loops: CDR1 SGHTA, CDR2 FQGNSA. The CDR3 DNA sequence: TGCGCCAGCAGCTTGGAGGGGGACACTGAAGCTTTCTTT. Protein: CASSLEGDTEAFF.

This clonotype was recorded at least ten times. V usage is TRBV6-6 and J usage is TRBJ2-4; 7 nucleotides agree with TRBD1. The V and J ends lost 6 bases and 5 bases, in that order; junction bases with no gene match: 4. Germline V gene sequence: CDR1 MNHNY, CDR2 SVGAGI (reference sequence). This CDR3 is 13 amino acids long. CDR3 coding DNA: TGTGCCAGCAGCCACACAGGGGAAAACATTCAGTACTTC. Translating it yields CASSHTGENIQYF.

A word on this clonotype: A much larger clone differs from this one at a single base, so this may be a read error. This sequence joins TRBV7-8 and TRBJ2-7; TRBD1 is a possible D gene (5 bases). The germline V and J ends were trimmed by 6 bases and 7 bases, with 19 bases remaining between them. Germline V lookup: CDR1 SGHVS, CDR2 FQNEAQ. The CDR3 runs to 14 residues. Here the CDR3 DNA reads TGTGCCAGCAGTCAAAGAGACAGCCGGAATGAGCAGTACTTC. Amino acid sequence: CASSQRDSRNEQYF.

The rearrangement uses TRBV30 and TRBJ2-1; 12 bases match TRBD2. Germline CDR1 reads GTSNPN; CDR2 reads SVGIG (reference sequence). The trim removed 3 bases at V and 7 bases at J, leaving 4 bases unmatched. The CDR3 has 14 residues. The CDR3 bases are TGTGCCTGGAGGACTAGCGGGAGTGGAAATGAGCAGTTCTTC. Translated, it gives CAWRTSGSGNEQFF.

As for this clonotype: A read error is possible here, since a much larger clone lies one base away. This chain's CDR3 is CAGSYSRQGRGNQPQHF. CDR3 in DNA: TGTGCCGGCAGTTACTCGAGGCAGGGGAGAGGCAATCAGCCCCAGCATTTT. The chain combines TRBV6-6 with TRBJ1-5, with D perhaps matching TRBD1 (6 bases). This CDR3 comprises 17 residues. Germline V gives CDR1 MNHNY, CDR2 SVGAGI (reference sequence).

This clonotype was counted ten times or more. J is TRBJ2-7 and V is TRBV10-3; a weak D match, TRBD1 (8 bases). Trimming took off 5 bases at V and 5 bases at J, with 16 bases between the two ends. In germline, CDR1 is ENHRY, CDR2 SYGVKD. CDR3 length: 14 amino acids. CDR3 loop: CAISPDREGDEQYF. In DNA, the CDR3 is TGTGCCATCAGTCCGGACAGGGAGGGGGACGAGCAGTACTTC.

This clonotype was observed a few times. The rearrangement joins TRBV7-9 to TRBJ1-6; possible D gene TRBD1, 5 bases. CDR1 SEHNR and CDR2 FQNEAQ come from the germline V gene (reference sequence). V shed 11 bases and J shed 0 bases, with 14 bases lying between them. This CDR3 is 15 amino acids long. CDR3 nucleotides: TGTGCCGGAGACGGGGGAAGCTCCTATAATTCACCCCTCCACTTT. It encodes CAGDGGSSYNSPLHF.

V gene TRBV15 combines with J gene TRBJ2-2; D is ambiguous. Germline-derived CDR1 and CDR2 are LNHNV and YYDKDF (reference sequence). V was cut by 0 bases and J by 5 bases, with 13 bases left in between. The CDR3 is made up of 16 amino acids. DNA for the CDR3: TGTGCCACCAGCAGAGATAACACCGCCGGTACCGGGGAGCTGTTTTTT. Amino acid sequence: CATSRDNTAGTGELFF.

This clonotype was detected many times. The V gene is TRBV18, the J gene TRBJ2-5; 10 nucleotides align to TRBD1. The CDR3 consists of 16 residues. The ends lost 5 bases at V and 4 bases at J; junction bases unmatched: 10. Germline V gives CDR1 KGHSH, CDR2 LQKENI. The CDR3 DNA reads TGTGCCAGCTCAAGTTTGGGACAGGGGCGGCGAGAGACCCAGTACTTC. Translation: CASSSLGQGRRETQYF.

With regard to this clonotype: A junction end diverges from the germline sequence, so it may reflect a read error. The V and J genes are TRBV5-4 and TRBJ2-1, with 9 bases that match TRBD1. CDR1 and CDR2 (germline): SGHNT, YYREEE (reference sequence). CDR3 length: 14 residues. In DNA form, the CDR3 reads TGTGCCGGCAGCCAGACAGGGGGCTACAATGAGCAGTTCTTC. Protein: CAGSQTGGYNEQFF.

The count of this clonotype is one. This may come from a read error, since a much larger clone is one base off. The chain combines TRBV20-1 with TRBJ2-5, with 9 bases that match TRBD2. The germline V gene has CDR1 DFQATT and CDR2 SNEGSKA (reference sequence). V was pared by 5 bases and J by 11 bases, with 15 bases of the junction left unmatched. There are 14 residues in the CDR3. CDR3 loop: CSAFSGGVGNEQYF. CDR3 DNA: TGCAGTGCTTTTAGCGGGGGCGTCGGCAATGAGCAGTACTTC.

The rearrangement uses TRBV6-2 or TRBV6-3 and TRBJ2-7, with D possibly being TRBD1 (6 bases). CDR1 is MNHEY, CDR2 SVGEGT, per germline. The V end lost 5 bases, the J end lost 2 bases, and 16 bases lay between the germline ends. CDR3 length equals 15 residues. The CDR3 region is CASSSYWTVPYEQYF. In DNA form, the CDR3 reads TGTGCCAGCAGTAGTTACTGGACAGTCCCCTACGAGCAGTACTTC.

Many counts were recorded for this clonotype. The V gene is TRBV7-9, the J gene TRBJ2-5, with 9 positions matching TRBD1. Germline V gene data show CDR1 as SEHNR and CDR2 as FQNEAQ (reference sequence). J was trimmed by 7 bases and V by 5 bases; bases with no gene match: 8. This CDR3 is 14 amino acids long. CDR3 residues: CASSPRDRESTQYF. CDR3 DNA: TGTGCCAGCAGCCCACGGGACAGGGAGTCGACCCAGTACTTC.

The rearrangement links TRBV12-3 or TRBV12-4 to TRBJ1-2; D call uncertain. Trimming stripped 4 bases from V and 5 bases from J, with 17 bases between. The CDR3 has 15 residues. CDR3 protein: CASSSHLQLNYGYTF. The DNA for the CDR3 is TGTGCCAGCAGTTCTCATCTCCAACTAAATTATGGCTACACCTTC.

This clonotype was counted ten times or more. The V call is TRBV3-1, the J call TRBJ2-1; D gene ambiguous. Germline lookup yields CDR1 LGHDT and CDR2 YNNKEL (reference sequence). This CDR3 region has 13 residues. Trimming removed 5 bases at V and 8 bases at J, with 13 bases between. The CDR3 spells CASSFRAWDEQFF. CDR3 DNA: TGTGCCAGCAGCTTTCGGGCTTGGGATGAGCAGTTCTTC.

The rearrangement uses TRBV7-3 and TRBJ2-4, with TRBD2 matching over 11 bases. The J call could be wrong; TRBJ2-7 is a better fit for the DNA end. Germline-derived CDR1 and CDR2 are SGHTA and FQGTGA. The CDR3 is 16 residues long. The CDR3 DNA follows: TGTGCCAGCAGCTTACGGGGACTAGCGGAAATTTACGAGCAGTACTTC. Its translation is CASSLRGLAEIYEQYF.

This clonotype was detected ten times or more. The chain is built from TRBV20-1 and TRBJ1-2; the D gene is possibly TRBD1 (5 bases). The V and J ends lost 7 bases and 5 bases respectively, with 14 bases between them. The CDR3 extends over 12 amino acids. CDR1 DFQATT and CDR2 SNEGSKA come from the germline V gene (reference sequence). CDR3: CSGEMTAYGYTF. The DNA of the CDR3 is TGCAGTGGAGAGATGACAGCTTATGGCTACACCTTC.